Shown below are 17 T cell receptor beta chains from a single sample sequenced in a study of blood T cell repertoires in COVID-19. The table came from immunoSEQ multiplex PCR; TCRdb's copy has only in-frame clones and leaves some out. The profile shows approximately 200,000 clones, approximately 90% of them singletons. The specimen sequenced was PBMCs or T cells enriched from blood (not recorded which). The receptor set was obtained from a young man who had recovered from COVID-19.

Here the CDR3 DNA reads TGTGCCAGCAGCTTAGTGGCAGGAAACACCATATATTTT. Translation: CASSLVAGNTIYF. V usage is TRBV7-2 and J usage is TRBJ1-3; D not resolved. CDR1 is SGHTA and CDR2 is FQGNSA in the germline V gene. V lost 1 base and J 4 bases, leaving 5 bases between the germline ends. The CDR3 contains 13 residues.

The V gene is TRBV4-2, the J gene TRBJ1-6; the D gene is possibly TRBD1 (6 bases). CDR1 and CDR2 from the germline V gene are LGHNA and YNFKEQ. The CDR3 is 16 residues long. V lost 1 base and J lost 10, with 17 bases in between. CDR3 nucleotides: TGTGCCAGCAGCCAAGGTTTAGCAGGGGAAAGGTCACCCCTCCACTTT. The encoded protein is CASSQGLAGERSPLHF.

This clone was observed a few times. The CDR3 region has the DNA TGTGCCAGCAGTCGGGACAGGGCCCCTTCGCGCGGCTACACCTTC. Amino acids: CASSRDRAPSRGYTF. V usage is TRBV2 and J usage is TRBJ1-2; TRBD1 agrees at 9 bases. Germline V gives CDR1 SNHLY, CDR2 FYNNEI. CDR3 length: 15 amino acids. The ends lost 5 bases at V and 8 bases at J; junction bases unmatched: 12.

The genes are TRBV19 and TRBJ2-7, with D possibly being TRBD2 (6 bases). V was cut by 8 bases and J by 3 bases, with 14 bases left in between. CDR1 and CDR2 (germline): LNHDA, SQIVND (reference sequence). The CDR3 loop spans 13 amino acids. Here the CDR3 reads CASGSSVGYEQYF. The CDR3, as DNA: TGTGCCAGTGGATCTAGCGTTGGCTACGAGCAGTACTTC.

A single count supports this clone. V usage is TRBV7-9 and J usage is TRBJ2-5; TRBD2 matches 11 bases. This CDR3 region has 17 residues. CDR1 is SEHNR, CDR2 FQNEAQ, per germline (reference sequence). Trimming removed 3 bases from V and 4 bases from J; junction bases left unmatched: 10. For the CDR3, the DNA is TGTGCCAGCAGCTTGCCCCGAAGCACTAGCGGGGGAGAGACCCAGTACTTC. This translates into CASSLPRSTSGGETQYF. The variable domain in full, with the rest retrieved from reference TRBV7-9 and TRBJ2-5, is DTGVSQNPRHKITKRGQNVTFRCDPISEHNRLYWYRQTLGQGPEFLTYFQNEAQLEKSRLLSDRFSAERPKGSFSTLEIQRTEQGDSAMYLCASSLPRSTSGGETQYFGPGTRLLVL.

This clone was observed a handful of times. CDR3 sequence reads: CASSRAPGLALGEQYF. The CDR3, as DNA: TGTGCCAGTAGCAGAGCCCCGGGACTAGCCCTGGGGGAGCAGTACTTC. The chain is built from TRBV19 and TRBJ2-7, with TRBD2 matching 9 bases. The germline V gene has CDR1 LNHDA and CDR2 SQIVND (reference sequence). The J segment lost 7 bases and the V segment lost 6 bases, leaving 16 bases of the junction unmatched. CDR3 length: 16 amino acids.

J is TRBJ1-2 and V is TRBV9, with 9 positions matching TRBD1. V lost 0 bases and J lost 8; bases outside the gene matches: 8. Germline V gene data show CDR1 as SGDLS and CDR2 as YYNGEE. The CDR3 has 15 amino acids. CDR3 bases: TGTGCCAGCAGCGTAGAGGGGACAGGGTTGGGAGGCTACACCTTC. Amino acid sequence: CASSVEGTGLGGYTF.

The chain has TRBV5-4 and TRBJ2-2; TRBD2 matches 7 bases. There are 16 residues in the CDR3. CDR1 and CDR2 (germline): SGHNT, YYREEE (reference sequence). V shed 0 bases and J 5 bases; nucleotides not matched to a gene: 7. The CDR3 reads CASSLGWASGTGELFF. The CDR3 nucleotides read TGTGCCAGCAGCTTGGGTTGGGCTAGCGGTACCGGGGAGCTGTTTTTT.

The gene calls are TRBV10-3 and TRBJ1-1; 10 bases line up with TRBD1. The germline gives CDR1 ENHRY, CDR2 SYGVKD. The CDR3 extends over 15 amino acids. V trimming: 6 bases; J trimming: 5 bases; junction bases outside the gene matches: 9. CDR3 protein: CAIRDRDRGGTEAFF. The CDR3 region has the DNA TGTGCCATCAGGGACCGGGACAGGGGAGGTACTGAAGCTTTCTTT.

The V call is TRBV5-3, the J call TRBJ2-7, with D possibly TRBD1 on 6 matching bases. TRBV5-3 is annotated as an ORF whose role is uncertain. The CDR3 length is 14 residues. V shed 2 bases and J shed 3 bases, with 12 bases lying between them. The CDR3 sequence is CARSLDRRFYEQYF. The CDR3 DNA reads as TGTGCCAGAAGCTTAGACAGGAGATTCTACGAGCAGTACTTC.

This chain connects TRBV7-6 to TRBJ2-7; D gene uncertain. The CDR3 is 13 residues long. Trimming shortened V by 1 base and J by 7 bases, and 11 bases separated the two germline ends. Germline CDR1 reads SGHVS; CDR2 reads FNYEAQ. For the CDR3, the DNA is TGTGCCAGCAGCTTAGTACTATCTGGGGAGCAGTACTTC. Protein sequence: CASSLVLSGEQYF.

Only a few counts were recorded for this clone. The J gene is TRBJ2-3, the V gene TRBV5-4, with 9 bases fitting TRBD2. The ends lost 0 bases at V and 9 bases at J; junction bases unmatched: 11. Per the germline V gene, CDR1 is SGHNT and CDR2 is YYREEE (reference sequence). The CDR3 runs 16 residues. In DNA form, the CDR3 reads TGTGCCAGCAGCTTGGCTGGGACTAGCATAGGAGTCACGCAGTATTTT. Its translation: CASSLAGTSIGVTQYF.

The CDR3 DNA follows: TGTGCCAGCAGCCAAGCCGGGACAGGGGGCTCGTATGAGCAGTTCTTC. This gives the protein CASSQAGTGGSYEQFF. The V and J genes are TRBV3-1 (or the pseudogene TRBV3-2) and TRBJ2-1, with 12 positions matching TRBD1. In germline, CDR1 is LGHDT, CDR2 YNNKEL (reference sequence). V was clipped by 1 base and J by 8 bases; unmatched bases: 6. This CDR3 is 16 amino acids long.

This clone was seen just once. The V and J genes are TRBV4-3 and TRBJ2-1, with 13 bases aligning to TRBD2. The J segment lost 5 bases and the V segment lost 4 bases, leaving 2 bases of the junction unmatched. CDR3 length: 15 residues. Germline V gene lookup returns CDR1 LGHNA and CDR2 YSLEER. The CDR3 loop is CASSPLAGGNNEQFF. Written as DNA, the CDR3 is TGCGCCAGCAGCCCACTAGCGGGAGGGAACAATGAGCAGTTCTTC.

Remarks on this clone: Germline and junction disagree at one end, which may indicate a read error. V is TRBV5-6 and J is TRBJ2-7, with 7 positions matching TRBD1. CDR3 size: 12 residues. Germline lookup yields CDR1 SGHDT and CDR2 YYEEEE. CDR3 in DNA: TGTGCCAGCAGCTTGCTCACTAGGGACAGCAACTTC. Amino acids: CASSLLTRDSNF. Together with reference TRBV5-6 and TRBJ2-7, the CDR3 gives the full variable domain: DAGVTQSPTHLIKTRGQQVTLRCSPKSGHDTVSWYQQALGQGPQFIFQYYEEEERQRGNFPDRFSGHQFPNYSSELNVNALLLGDSALYLCASSLLTRDSNFGPGTRLTVT.

The V gene is TRBV7-9, the J gene TRBJ2-1; 12 nucleotides align to TRBD2. Germline V gives CDR1 SEHNR, CDR2 FQNEAQ (reference sequence). The CDR3 has 14 residues. Unmatched junction bases numbered 5, after V lost 8 bases and J lost 6 bases. The DNA for the CDR3 is TGTGCCAGCGGACTAGCGGGGACAGGCAATGAGCAGTTCTTC. Translating gives CASGLAGTGNEQFF.

V gene TRBV7-9 combines with J gene TRBJ1-2; the match to TRBD1 covers 10 bases. The CDR3 has 13 residues. The J segment lost 7 bases and the V segment lost 7 bases, leaving 6 bases of the junction unmatched. The V gene's germline CDR1 is SEHNR and CDR2 FQNEAQ (reference sequence). The CDR3 is CASTWTGGGGYTF. In nucleotides, the CDR3 is TGTGCCAGCACTTGGACAGGGGGAGGTGGCTACACCTTC.